A single sample gave rise to the 29 T cell receptor beta chains below, sequenced in a study of OX40 agonist ivuxolimab in advanced cancers. Here immunoSEQ multiplex PCR was the method, and the copy in TCRdb shows in-frame clones only, minus some. This repertoire shows roughly 74,000 clones, over 80% found once; its top ten account for roughly 9%. The material was CD4+ or CD8+ T cells sorted from blood, obtained in a trial of the OX40 agonist ivuxolimab. These receptors were taken from an adult with an advanced solid tumor such as melanoma, head and neck, liver or kidney cancer.

The CDR3 sequence: CASSVAVTGTGNTIYF. The CDR3 region has the DNA TGTGCCAGCAGCGTAGCCGTGACGGGCACTGGAAACACCATATATTTT. The chain has TRBV9 and TRBJ1-3; D is uncertain. Per the germline V gene, CDR1 is SGDLS and CDR2 is YYNGEE. With 0 bases removed from V and 2 bases from J, the gap between germline ends came to 12 bases. The CDR3 loop spans 16 amino acids.

J is TRBJ2-2 and V is TRBV29-1; possibly TRBD1 or TRBD2 for D (6 bases each). The V gene's germline CDR1 is SQVTM and CDR2 ANQGSEA. V lost 0 bases and J lost 4, with 15 bases in between. There are 16 residues in the CDR3. The CDR3 here is CSVEDRGGRITGELFF. Here the CDR3 DNA reads TGCAGCGTTGAAGATCGAGGGGGGCGTATCACCGGGGAGCTGTTTTTT.

This chain joins TRBV29-1 and TRBJ2-7, with TRBD1 identical over 9 bases. The CDR3 covers 12 residues. Germline CDR1 and CDR2: SQVTM and ANQGSEA. The V segment lost 6 bases and the J segment 2 bases; nucleotides outside the gene matches: 2. The DNA for the CDR3 is TGCAGCGTACGACAGGGGGCCTACGAGCAGTACTTC. This gives the protein CSVRQGAYEQYF.

The rearrangement links TRBV7-6 to TRBJ1-6; TRBD1 is a possible D gene (6 bases). The germline CDR1 and CDR2 sequences are SGHVS and FNYEAQ. The V and J ends lost 0 bases and 4 bases respectively, with 13 bases between them. The CDR3 is made up of 17 amino acids. The CDR3 is CASSLALGALYNSPLHF. DNA of the CDR3: TGTGCCAGCAGCTTAGCGCTGGGGGCGTTGTATAATTCACCCCTCCACTTT.

This rearrangement joins TRBV4-1 to TRBJ2-7; D is unclear. CDR1 is MGHRA, CDR2 YSYEKL, per germline. V gave up 4 bases and J gave up 5 bases, with 15 bases separating them. This CDR3 spans 14 amino acids. The CDR3 DNA sequence: TGCGCCAGCAGCCCAGATAACGGGCCCGACGAGCAGTACTTC. Encoded protein: CASSPDNGPDEQYF.

This chain connects TRBV7-9 to TRBJ2-7; D is unclear. The CDR3 has 11 residues. Germline CDR1 is SEHNR and CDR2 is FQNEAQ (reference sequence). V was shortened by 3 bases and J by 6 bases, with 6 bases between the two germline ends. CDR3 coding DNA: TGTGCCAGCAGCTTCTTGAGCGAGCAGTACTTC. Protein sequence: CASSFLSEQYF.

This clone was seen just once. The chain is built from TRBV18 and TRBJ1-2; D unresolved. CDR1 and CDR2 (germline): KGHSH, LQKENI. V shed 6 bases and J shed 3 bases, with 14 bases lying between them. The CDR3 loop spans 14 amino acids. This CDR3 is CASSPTGLDYGYTF. As DNA, the CDR3 is TGTGCCAGCTCCCCCACGGGTTTGGACTATGGCTACACCTTC.

The CDR3 loop reads CASSVAYSPSEQYF. In nucleotides, the CDR3 is TGTGCCAGCAGCGTAGCCTATAGCCCGAGCGAGCAGTACTTC. This sequence joins TRBV9 and TRBJ2-7; D remains unclear. There are 14 residues in the CDR3. Trimming took off 0 bases at V and 6 bases at J, with 13 bases between the two ends. Germline loops: CDR1 SGDLS, CDR2 YYNGEE.

V and J are TRBV18 and TRBJ1-3; weak D call: TRBD1 (5 bases). This CDR3 is built from 14 residues. V dropped 3 bases and J dropped 2 bases, with 8 bases sitting between them. Germline CDR1 and CDR2: KGHSH and LQKENI. The CDR3 region is CASSPGETGNTIYF. For the CDR3, the DNA is TGTGCCAGCTCACCGGGGGAAACTGGAAACACCATATATTTT. Filled out from reference TRBV18 and TRBJ1-3, the complete variable domain reads NAGVMQNPRHLVRRRGQEARLRCSPMKGHSHVYWYRQLPEEGLKFMVYLQKENIIDESGMPKERFSAEFPKEGPSILRIQQVVRGDSAAYFCASSPGETGNTIYFGEGSWLTVV.

The rearrangement uses TRBV15 and TRBJ2-3, with D uncertain. The V gene lost 3 bases and the J gene lost 2 bases, with 9 bases spanning the gap. CDR3 length equals 14 residues. Germline V gene sequence: CDR1 LNHNV, CDR2 YYDKDF (reference sequence). The CDR3 sequence: CATSRAPTTDTQYF. In DNA, the CDR3 is TGTGCCACCAGCAGGGCTCCGACCACAGATACGCAGTATTTT. Full variable domain (rest looked up from reference TRBV15 and TRBJ2-3): DAMVIQNPRYQVTQFGKPVTLSCSQTLNHNVMYWYQQKSSQAPKLLFHYYDKDFNNEADTPDNFQSRRPNTSFCFLDIRSPGLGDTAMYLCATSRAPTTDTQYFGPGTRLTVL.

This chain uses TRBV5-1 with TRBJ2-5, with D perhaps TRBD1 (5 bases). Trimming cost V 4 bases and J 0 bases, with 7 bases left between them. The CDR3 covers 13 residues. CDR1 is SGHRS and CDR2 is YFSETQ in the germline V gene. CDR3 in amino acids: CASSPDNQETQYF. The CDR3 nucleotides read TGCGCCAGCAGCCCGGACAACCAAGAGACCCAGTACTTC.

The CDR3 nucleotides are TGTGCCAGCAGCCGATGGACGACCGGGGAGCTGTTTTTT. This translates into CASSRWTTGELFF. The V gene is TRBV14, the J gene TRBJ2-2; no reliable D call. CDR1 and CDR2 from the germline V gene are SGHDN and FVKESK. The CDR3 length is 13 residues. V was cut by 4 bases and J by 5 bases, with 8 bases left in between.

The genes are TRBV7-9 and TRBJ2-7, with D possibly being TRBD1 (6 bases). The CDR3 covers 15 residues. Germline CDR1 and CDR2: SEHNR and FQNEAQ (reference sequence). Between the trimmed V and J ends, which lost 5 bases and 2 bases, there was a span of 16 bases. The CDR3: CASSPKQGRAYEQYF. CDR3 bases: TGTGCCAGCAGCCCGAAACAGGGTCGCGCCTACGAGCAGTACTTC.

This chain joins TRBV9 and TRBJ2-3; a weak D match, TRBD2 (6 bases). Germline CDR1 and CDR2: SGDLS and YYNGEE. V was clipped by 0 bases and J by 1 base, with 18 bases between them. This CDR3 contains 18 residues. As DNA, the CDR3 is TGTGCCAGCAGCGTAGAAAAGGGTCCCGGGGGTGGCACAGATACGCAGTATTTT. Its protein is CASSVEKGPGGGTDTQYF.

This clone has only a few counts. This chain links TRBV5-6 with TRBJ1-5; 10 bases align to TRBD1. The CDR3 length is 15 residues. The germline V gene encodes CDR1 SGHDT and CDR2 YYEEEE. The V and J ends lost 0 bases and 4 bases, in that order; junction bases with no gene match: 1. CDR3 loop: CASSLEGQGNQPQHF. CDR3 bases: TGTGCCAGCAGCTTGGAGGGACAGGGGAATCAGCCCCAGCATTTT.

The V gene is TRBV27, the J gene TRBJ2-7; D tentatively reads TRBD1 or TRBD2 (5 bases each). The CDR3 runs 15 residues. Germline V CDR1 and CDR2: MNHEY, SMNVEV (reference sequence). V was cut by 2 bases and J by 3 bases, with 14 bases left in between. CDR3 sequence: CASSLGPGADYEQYF. The CDR3 DNA reads as TGTGCCAGCAGTTTAGGACCCGGGGCGGACTACGAGCAGTACTTC.

The chain recombines TRBV27 with TRBJ1-2; 12 bases map to TRBD1. Germline loops: CDR1 MNHEY, CDR2 SMNVEV (reference sequence). The ends lost 10 bases at V and 5 bases at J; junction bases unmatched: 11. This CDR3 contains 15 residues. The CDR3 loop reads CATLGQGAIFYGYTF. The CDR3 bases are TGTGCCACCCTGGGACAGGGGGCAATTTTTTATGGCTACACCTTC.

This sequence joins TRBV5-1 and TRBJ1-5; 10 bases map to TRBD1. There are 16 residues in the CDR3. The germline CDR1 and CDR2 sequences are SGHRS and YFSETQ. J gave up 3 bases and V 3 bases, and 6 bases lay outside the gene matches. CDR3 DNA: TGCGCCAGCAGCTACGGGACAGGGGTTCCCAATCAGCCCCAGCATTTT. The encoded protein is CASSYGTGVPNQPQHF.

The chain employs TRBV13 and TRBJ1-1; 7 bases match TRBD1. The CDR3 runs 16 residues. V dropped 4 bases and J dropped 0; count of bases not matched to a gene: 8. Germline V gives CDR1 PRHDT, CDR2 FYEKMQ (reference sequence). The DNA for the CDR3 is TGTGCCAGCAGCTCCGGGACAGTTAAAGTGAACACTGAAGCTTTCTTT. As protein: CASSSGTVKVNTEAFF.

CDR3 bases: TGTGCCAGCAGCCAGGGATACACCGGGGAGCTGTTTTTT. Amino acid sequence: CASSQGYTGELFF. The chain carries TRBV25-1 and TRBJ2-2, with TRBD1 as a possible D gene (5 bases). The CDR3 has 13 amino acids. Trimming shortened V by 6 bases and J by 3 bases, and 8 bases separated the two germline ends. Germline loops: CDR1 MGHDK, CDR2 SYGVNS.

The chain combines TRBV6-5 with TRBJ2-2; no clear D gene. Trimming cost V 1 base and J 6 bases, with 6 bases left between them. This CDR3 contains 13 residues. Germline CDR1 MNHEY, CDR2 SVGAGI. The CDR3 coding sequence is TGTGCCAGCAGTTACTATGAGTCCGGGGAGCTGTTTTTT. Amino acid sequence: CASSYYESGELFF.

The count of this clone is one. V gene TRBV2 combines with J gene TRBJ1-1; no firm D call. Trimming cost V 7 bases and J 1 base, with 10 bases left between them. This CDR3 has 13 residues. Germline CDR1 reads SNHLY; CDR2 reads FYNNEI. DNA for the CDR3: TGTGCCAGCATTCCCGCCCAGAACACTGAAGCTTTCTTT. As protein: CASIPAQNTEAFF.

The J gene is TRBJ2-7, the V gene TRBV11-2, with D tentatively TRBD1 (5 bases). Germline lookup yields CDR1 SGHAT and CDR2 FQNNGV. V was pared by 1 base and J by 2 bases, with 9 bases between. The CDR3 extends over 14 amino acids. CDR3 DNA: TGTGCCAGCAGCTTAGCCGCAGGGACCTACGAGCAGTACTTC. It translates to CASSLAAGTYEQYF.

This chain uses TRBV6-5 with TRBJ1-2; 7 positions match TRBD1. The CDR3 covers 14 residues. V trimming: 0 bases; J trimming: 5 bases; junction bases outside the gene matches: 3. Germline CDR1 MNHEY, CDR2 SVGAGI. CDR3: CASSYSGQPYGYTF. CDR3 coding DNA: TGTGCCAGCAGTTACTCGGGACAGCCTTATGGCTACACCTTC.

The chain has TRBV9 and TRBJ2-5; D gene uncertain. Germline CDR1 SGDLS, CDR2 YYNGEE. This CDR3 region has 13 residues. V shed 0 bases and J shed 2 bases, with 5 bases lying between them. The CDR3 spells CASSVDWQETQYF. Here the CDR3 DNA reads TGTGCCAGCAGCGTAGACTGGCAAGAGACCCAGTACTTC.

This chain links TRBV29-1 with TRBJ1-1; no clear D. Per germline, CDR1 SQVTM and CDR2 ANQGSEA. Trimming took 4 bases from V and 8 from J, leaving 8 bases between them. The CDR3 extends over 10 amino acids. The DNA for the CDR3 is TGCAGCGTTGGTCAGAACGAAGCTTTCTTT. It codes for CSVGQNEAFF.

The J gene is TRBJ2-7, the V gene TRBV13; D is tentatively TRBD1 or TRBD2 (5 bases each). The CDR3 consists of 14 residues. Germline CDR1 is PRHDT and CDR2 is FYEKMQ (reference sequence). The V gene lost 8 bases and the J gene lost 6 bases, with 20 bases spanning the gap. The CDR3 reads CASLPGTGKGEQYF. In DNA form, the CDR3 reads TGTGCCAGCCTTCCCGGGACCGGCAAAGGCGAGCAGTACTTC.

The V and J genes are TRBV9 and TRBJ2-2; 8 bases map to TRBD1. V lost 3 bases to trimming and J lost 6 bases; unmatched junction nucleotides: 7. CDR3 size: 15 residues. Germline CDR1 and CDR2: SGDLS and YYNGEE. DNA for the CDR3: TGTGCCAGCAGCGGACAGGGGAAGGGGGCCGGGGAGCTGTTTTTT. This codes for CASSGQGKGAGELFF.

This rearrangement joins TRBV9 to TRBJ2-2, with 14 bases lining up with TRBD2. Germline V gene sequence: CDR1 SGDLS, CDR2 YYNGEE. With V trimmed by 7 bases and J by 1 base, 3 bases remained unmatched. This CDR3 comprises 16 residues. The chain's CDR3 is CASGGLAGGNTGELFF. CDR3 bases: TGTGCCAGCGGAGGACTAGCGGGGGGGAACACCGGGGAGCTGTTTTTT.